The entry below describes one T cell receptor (beta chain). PCR was performed using 60 Vbeta and 13 Jbeta primers. Clones were sequenced by immunoSEQ multiplex PCR, and TCRdb holds only the in-frame ones, with some missing. The data contain roughly 99,000 clones, around 69% of them singletons. These data belong to a study of cytomegalovirus exposure and HLA in healthy donors. Unmatched junction bases numbered 8, after V lost 7 bases and J lost 2 bases. Germline values: CDR1 MNHEY, CDR2 SVGAGI. The CDR3 sequence is 15 residues long. The TCR sequence derives from a man aged 18 to 35 in good health and CMV-seronegative. The chain joins TRBV6-5 to TRBJ2-1; TRBD1 agrees at 7 bases. The sequenced sample consisted of PBMCs. The CDR3 is CASTGTAPPYNEQFF. As DNA, the CDR3 is TGTGCCAGCACCGGGACAGCTCCCCCCTACAATGAGCAGTTCTTC.